This T cell receptor (beta chain) was found in a study of vaccination and CD4 T cells after COVID-19. Treatment denoted: 10-day PBMC culture with coronavirus spike peptide pools or control peptides (ViraFEST assay). There were positive PCR dates ranging from March to December 2020, all predating US Alpha, Beta and Delta variants. Cultured CD4+ T-cell DNA underwent Oncomine TCR Beta short-read sequencing. TCRdb reprocessed the PCR reads via MiXCR and lists one record per CDR3 protein. The sample lists about 19,000 distinct CDR3 sequences, approximately 42% seen once, with approximately 6.8% in the top ten. Comment on this clonotype: Its antigen is not identified.

The germline gives CDR1 SQVTM, CDR2 ANQGSEA. CDR3 length equals 12 residues. V lost 6 bases to trimming and J lost 8 bases, with 16 bases between them. The chain joins TRBV29-1 to TRBJ1-1, with D tentatively TRBD1 (6 bases). This sample comprised CD4+ T cells from blood, cultured in vitro, obtained before SARS-CoV-2 vaccination. This TCR was sampled from a human donor who had recovered from COVID-19. CDR3 in DNA: TGCAGCGTACAGGGTATGGCGGTGGAAGCTTTCTTT. Translating it yields CSVQGMAVEAFF.